A selection of T cell receptor beta chains follows, all from one sample in a study of cytomegalovirus exposure and HLA in healthy donors. Profiled with immunoSEQ multiplex PCR; TCRdb holds only in-frame clones, not every one. The sample contains 160,000 or so clones, 82% of which appear only once. The sample comprised PBMCs. These receptor sequences come from a man aged 50 or older in good health and CMV-seropositive. Each CDR3 is given with its conserved first and last residue. A D gene is named only where the DNA matches it firmly. Clone sizes are given selectively: once, few, many, or a class where the clone is expanded.

cdr3_aa: CASSLGAEYTDTQYF
cdr3_nt: TGTGCCAGCAGCTTAGGAGCGGAATACACAGATACGCAGTATTTT
j_call: TRBJ2-3
v_call: TRBV11-2
d_call: .
clone_size: .

cdr3_aa: CASSLNRVYGYTF
cdr3_nt: TGTGCCAGCAGTTTAAACAGGGTCTATGGCTACACCTTC
j_call: TRBJ1-2
v_call: TRBV28
d_call: .
clone_size: .

cdr3_aa: CASSQGQGRGAQHF
cdr3_nt: TGTGCCAGCAGCCAAGGACAGGGAAGGGGGGCCCAGCATTTT
j_call: TRBJ1-5
v_call: TRBV28
d_call: TRBD1
clone_size: .

cdr3_aa: CASTVEGDTEAFF
cdr3_nt: TGTGCCAGCACCGTAGAGGGGGACACTGAAGCTTTCTTT
j_call: TRBJ1-1
v_call: TRBV7-9
d_call: .
clone_size: once

cdr3_aa: CARSLLETGQGGNTIYF
cdr3_nt: TGTGCCAGAAGCTTACTAGAGACAGGCCAAGGGGGAAACACCATATATTTT
j_call: TRBJ1-3
v_call: TRBV5-3
d_call: .
clone_size: .

cdr3_aa: CASSSGTGQANVLTF
cdr3_nt: TGCGCCAGCAGCAGCGGGACAGGTCAGGCCAACGTCCTGACTTTC
j_call: TRBJ2-6
v_call: TRBV5-1
d_call: .
clone_size: .

cdr3_aa: CAGSQGHLSTGELFF
cdr3_nt: TGTGCCGGATCTCAGGGACACCTCAGCACCGGGGAGCTGTTTTTT
j_call: TRBJ2-2
v_call: TRBV28
d_call: .
clone_size: .

cdr3_aa: CASSLTRGGEAFF
cdr3_nt: TGTGCCAGCAGCTTAACGAGGGGGGGAGAAGCTTTCTTT
j_call: TRBJ1-1
v_call: TRBV7-2
d_call: .
clone_size: .

cdr3_aa: CASSIRASYQPQHF
cdr3_nt: TGTGCCAGTAGTATCAGGGCCTCTTATCAGCCCCAGCATTTT
j_call: TRBJ1-5
v_call: TRBV19
d_call: .
clone_size: .

cdr3_aa: CASSLGLAGVRTDTQYF
cdr3_nt: TGTGCCAGCAGCCTCGGACTAGCGGGAGTCCGCACAGATACGCAGTATTTT
j_call: TRBJ2-3
v_call: TRBV11-2
d_call: TRBD2
clone_size: .

cdr3_aa: CASSRDSGRAYNEQFF
cdr3_nt: TGTGCCAGCAGCCGGGATAGCGGGAGGGCCTACAATGAGCAGTTCTTC
j_call: TRBJ2-1
v_call: TRBV14
d_call: TRBD2
clone_size: .

cdr3_aa: CSVDPRGTNEQYF
cdr3_nt: TGCAGCGTTGATCCACGTGGGACTAACGAGCAGTACTTC
j_call: TRBJ2-7
v_call: TRBV29-1
d_call: TRBD2
clone_size: .

cdr3_aa: CASSTTDRVGYTF
cdr3_nt: TGTGCCAGTAGTACTACTGACAGGGTCGGCTACACCTTC
j_call: TRBJ1-2
v_call: TRBV19
d_call: TRBD1
clone_size: .

cdr3_aa: CASSLSQGASSPLHF
cdr3_nt: TGTGCCAGCAGCTTATCTCAGGGGGCTTCTTCACCCCTCCACTTT
j_call: TRBJ1-6
v_call: TRBV7-3
d_call: TRBD1
clone_size: .

cdr3_aa: CASSIGGTLVF
cdr3_nt: TGTGCCAGTAGTATAGGGGGGACTCTGGTCTTC
j_call: TRBJ2-1
v_call: TRBV19
d_call: .
clone_size: .

cdr3_aa: CASSVIPTGPNEQFF
cdr3_nt: TGTGCCAGCAGCGTTATTCCGACAGGCCCCAATGAGCAGTTCTTC
j_call: TRBJ2-1
v_call: TRBV9
d_call: .
clone_size: .

cdr3_aa: CASSPGGYADTQYF
cdr3_nt: TGCGCCAGCAGCCCCGGGGGGTACGCAGATACGCAGTATTTT
j_call: TRBJ2-3
v_call: TRBV5-1
d_call: TRBD2
clone_size: .

cdr3_aa: CASSPTGNEKLFF
cdr3_nt: TGTGCCAGCAGTCCGACAGGGAATGAAAAACTGTTTTTT
j_call: TRBJ1-4
v_call: TRBV2
d_call: TRBD1
clone_size: .

cdr3_aa: CASSVTGNTEAFF
cdr3_nt: TGTGCCAGCAGTGTAACAGGCAACACTGAAGCTTTCTTT
j_call: TRBJ1-1
v_call: TRBV2
d_call: .
clone_size: .

cdr3_aa: CASRLAATGELFF
cdr3_nt: TGTGCCAGCAGACTAGCGGCCACCGGGGAGCTGTTTTTT
j_call: TRBJ2-2
v_call: TRBV2
d_call: TRBD2
clone_size: .